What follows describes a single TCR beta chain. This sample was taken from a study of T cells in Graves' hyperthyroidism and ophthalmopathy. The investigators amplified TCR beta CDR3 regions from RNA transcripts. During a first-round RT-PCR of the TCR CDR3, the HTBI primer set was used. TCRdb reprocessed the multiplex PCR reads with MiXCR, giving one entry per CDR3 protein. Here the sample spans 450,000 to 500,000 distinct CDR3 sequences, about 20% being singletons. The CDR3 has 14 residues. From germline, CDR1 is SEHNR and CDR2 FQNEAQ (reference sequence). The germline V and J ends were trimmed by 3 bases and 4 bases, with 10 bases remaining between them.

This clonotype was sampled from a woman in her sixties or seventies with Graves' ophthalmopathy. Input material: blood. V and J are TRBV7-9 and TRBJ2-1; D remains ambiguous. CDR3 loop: CASSFNDLYNEQFF. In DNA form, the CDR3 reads TGTGCCAGCAGCTTTAATGACCTATACAATGAGCAGTTCTTC. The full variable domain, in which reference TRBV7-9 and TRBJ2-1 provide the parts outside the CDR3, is DTGVSQNPRHKITKRGQNVTFRCDPISEHNRLYWYRQTLGQGPEFLTYFQNEAQLEKSRLLSDRFSAERPKGSFSTLEIQRTEQGDSAMYLCASSFNDLYNEQFFGPGTRLTVL.